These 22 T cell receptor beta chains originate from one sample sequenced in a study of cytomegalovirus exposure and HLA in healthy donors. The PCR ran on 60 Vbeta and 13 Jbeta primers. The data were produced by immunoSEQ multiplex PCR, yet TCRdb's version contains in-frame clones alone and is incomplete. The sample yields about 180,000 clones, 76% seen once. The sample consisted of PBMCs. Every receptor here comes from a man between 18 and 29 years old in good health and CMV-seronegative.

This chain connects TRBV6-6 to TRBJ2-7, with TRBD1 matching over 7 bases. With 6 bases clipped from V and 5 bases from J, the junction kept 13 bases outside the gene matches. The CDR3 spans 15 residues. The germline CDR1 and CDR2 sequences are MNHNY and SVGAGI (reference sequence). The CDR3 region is CASSTTGLGPHEQYF. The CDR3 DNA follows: TGTGCCAGCAGCACGACAGGGTTGGGCCCCCACGAGCAGTACTTC.

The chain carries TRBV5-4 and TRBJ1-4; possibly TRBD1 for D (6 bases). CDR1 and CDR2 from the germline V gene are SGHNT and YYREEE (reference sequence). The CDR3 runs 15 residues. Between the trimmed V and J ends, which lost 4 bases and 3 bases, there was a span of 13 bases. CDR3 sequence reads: CASSPQQGPNEKLFF. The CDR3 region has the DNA TGTGCCAGCAGCCCCCAACAGGGTCCTAATGAAAAACTGTTTTTT.

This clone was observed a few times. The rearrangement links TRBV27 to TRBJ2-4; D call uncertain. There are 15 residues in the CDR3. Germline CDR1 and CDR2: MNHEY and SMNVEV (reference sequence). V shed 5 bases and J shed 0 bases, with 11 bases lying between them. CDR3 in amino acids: CASSLLSGAKNIQYF. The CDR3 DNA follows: TGTGCCAGCAGTCTGCTCAGTGGAGCCAAAAACATTCAGTACTTC.

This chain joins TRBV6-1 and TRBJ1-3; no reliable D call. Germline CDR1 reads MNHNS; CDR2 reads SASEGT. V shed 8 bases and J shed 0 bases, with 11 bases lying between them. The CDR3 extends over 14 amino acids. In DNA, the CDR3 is TGTGCCAGCTGCCGGGGAAGCTCTGGAAACACCATATATTTT. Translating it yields CASCRGSSGNTIYF.

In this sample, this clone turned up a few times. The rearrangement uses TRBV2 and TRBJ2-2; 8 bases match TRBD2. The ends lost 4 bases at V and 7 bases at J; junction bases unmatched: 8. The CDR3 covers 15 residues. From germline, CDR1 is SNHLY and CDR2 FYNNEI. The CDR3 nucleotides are TGTGCCAGCAGTGCACGACTAGCGTTAGGCGGGGAGCTGTTTTTT. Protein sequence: CASSARLALGGELFF.

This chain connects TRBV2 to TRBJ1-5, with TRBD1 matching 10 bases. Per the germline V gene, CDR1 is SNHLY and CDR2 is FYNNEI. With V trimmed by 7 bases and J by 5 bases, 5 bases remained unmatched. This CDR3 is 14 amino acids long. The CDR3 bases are TGTGCCAGCAAAATGGACAGGGGGGATCAGCCCCAGCATTTT. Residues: CASKMDRGDQPQHF.

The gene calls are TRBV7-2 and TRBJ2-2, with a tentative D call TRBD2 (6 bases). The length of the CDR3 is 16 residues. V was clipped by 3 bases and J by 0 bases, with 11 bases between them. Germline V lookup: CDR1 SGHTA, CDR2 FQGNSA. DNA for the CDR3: TGTGCCAGCAGCTTCTTAGCGGAGACGAACACCGGGGAGCTGTTTTTT. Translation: CASSFLAETNTGELFF. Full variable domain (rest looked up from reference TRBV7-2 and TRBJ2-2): GAGVSQSPSNKVTEKGKDVELRCDPISGHTALYWYRQSLGQGLEFLIYFQGNSAPDKSGLPSDRFSAERTGGSVSTLTIQRTQQEDSAVYLCASSFLAETNTGELFFGEGSRLTVL.

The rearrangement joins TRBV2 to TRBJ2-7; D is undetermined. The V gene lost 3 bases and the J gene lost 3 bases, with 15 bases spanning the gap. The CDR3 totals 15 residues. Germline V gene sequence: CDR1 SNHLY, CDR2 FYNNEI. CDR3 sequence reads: CASSDPVGRGYEQYF. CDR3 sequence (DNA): TGTGCCAGCAGTGATCCGGTCGGCAGAGGCTACGAGCAGTACTTC.

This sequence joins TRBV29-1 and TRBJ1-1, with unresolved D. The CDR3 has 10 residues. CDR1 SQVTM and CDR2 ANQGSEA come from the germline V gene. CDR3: CTPRHTEAFF. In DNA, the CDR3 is TGCACCCCGAGGCACACTGAAGCTTTCTTT.

CDR3 residues: CASSARGQGNTGELFF. CDR3 DNA: TGTGCCAGCAGCGCCAGGGGGCAGGGCAACACCGGGGAGCTGTTTTTT. This rearrangement joins TRBV9 to TRBJ2-2; 8 bases map to TRBD1. Germline values: CDR1 SGDLS, CDR2 YYNGEE. The CDR3 contains 16 residues. J gave up 2 bases and V 3 bases, and 6 bases lay outside the gene matches.

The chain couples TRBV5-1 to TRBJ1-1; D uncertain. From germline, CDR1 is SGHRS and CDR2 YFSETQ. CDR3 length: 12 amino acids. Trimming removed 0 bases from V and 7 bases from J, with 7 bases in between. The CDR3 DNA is TGCGCCAGCAGCTTGGACAGCTGTGAAGCTTTCTTT. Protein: CASSLDSCEAFF.

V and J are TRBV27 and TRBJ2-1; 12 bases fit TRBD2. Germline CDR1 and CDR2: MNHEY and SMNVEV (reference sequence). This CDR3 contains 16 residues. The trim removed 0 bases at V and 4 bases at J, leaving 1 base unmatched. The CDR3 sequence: CASSLSGLAGYNEQFF. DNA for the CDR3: TGTGCCAGCAGTTTATCCGGACTAGCGGGGTACAATGAGCAGTTCTTC.

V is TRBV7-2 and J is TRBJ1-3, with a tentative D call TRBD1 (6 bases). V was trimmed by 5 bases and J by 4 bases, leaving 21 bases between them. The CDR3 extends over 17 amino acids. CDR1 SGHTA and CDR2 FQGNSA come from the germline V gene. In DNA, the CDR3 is TGTGCCAGCAGCCCACTCCGGGCGGGGGCAGGGGGAAACACCATATATTTT. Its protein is CASSPLRAGAGGNTIYF.

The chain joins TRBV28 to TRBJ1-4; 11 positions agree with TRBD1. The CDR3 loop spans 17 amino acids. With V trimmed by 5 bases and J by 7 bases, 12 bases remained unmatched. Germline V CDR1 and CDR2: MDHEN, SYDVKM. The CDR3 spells CASSGTGGIADLEKLFF. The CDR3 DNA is TGTGCCAGCAGTGGGACAGGGGGTATCGCCGATCTTGAAAAACTGTTTTTT.

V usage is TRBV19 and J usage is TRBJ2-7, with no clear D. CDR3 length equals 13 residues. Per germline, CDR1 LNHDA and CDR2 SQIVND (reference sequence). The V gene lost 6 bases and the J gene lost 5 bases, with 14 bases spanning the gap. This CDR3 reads CASRTPNSNEQYF. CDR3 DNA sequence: TGTGCCAGTAGAACGCCCAATTCTAACGAGCAGTACTTC.

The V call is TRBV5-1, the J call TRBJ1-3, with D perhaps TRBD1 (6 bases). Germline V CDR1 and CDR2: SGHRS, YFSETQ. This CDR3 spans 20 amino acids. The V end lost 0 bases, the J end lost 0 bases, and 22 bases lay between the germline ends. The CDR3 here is CASSLDPRGTVRSSGNTIYF. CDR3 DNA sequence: TGCGCCAGCAGCTTGGACCCGAGGGGGACGGTCCGGAGCTCTGGAAACACCATATATTTT.

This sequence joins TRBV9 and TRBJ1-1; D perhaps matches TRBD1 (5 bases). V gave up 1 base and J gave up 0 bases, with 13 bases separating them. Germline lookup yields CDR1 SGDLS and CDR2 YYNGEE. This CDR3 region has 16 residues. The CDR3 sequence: CASSVRSGVMNTEAFF. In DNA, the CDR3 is TGTGCCAGCAGCGTAAGGTCGGGGGTCATGAACACTGAAGCTTTCTTT.

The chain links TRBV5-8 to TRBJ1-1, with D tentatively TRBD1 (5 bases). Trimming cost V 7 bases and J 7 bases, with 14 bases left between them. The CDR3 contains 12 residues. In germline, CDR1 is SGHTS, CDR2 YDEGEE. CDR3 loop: CASSDGGREAFF. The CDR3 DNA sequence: TGTGCCAGCTCCGACGGGGGACGTGAAGCTTTCTTT.

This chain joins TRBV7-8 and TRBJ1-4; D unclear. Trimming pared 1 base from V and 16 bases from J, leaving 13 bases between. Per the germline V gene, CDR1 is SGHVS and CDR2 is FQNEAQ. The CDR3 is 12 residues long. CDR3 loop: CASSLGAGQAFF. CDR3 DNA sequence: TGTGCCAGCAGCTTAGGGGCAGGCCAGGCGTTTTTT.

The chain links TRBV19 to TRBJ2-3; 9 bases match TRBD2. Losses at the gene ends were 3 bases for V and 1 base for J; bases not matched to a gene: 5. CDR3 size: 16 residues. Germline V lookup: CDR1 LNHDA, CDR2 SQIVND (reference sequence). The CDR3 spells CASSIPSGTGTDTQYF. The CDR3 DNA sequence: TGTGCCAGTAGTATCCCTAGCGGGACGGGCACAGATACGCAGTATTTT.

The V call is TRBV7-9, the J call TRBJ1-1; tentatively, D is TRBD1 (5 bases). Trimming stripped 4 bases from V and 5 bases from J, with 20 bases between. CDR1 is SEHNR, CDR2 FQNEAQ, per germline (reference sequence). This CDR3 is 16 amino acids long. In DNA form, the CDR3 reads TGTGCCAGCAGCTCACCCCTCATGGGGAGGGGAACTGAAGCTTTCTTT. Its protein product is CASSSPLMGRGTEAFF.

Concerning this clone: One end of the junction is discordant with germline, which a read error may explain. The CDR3 DNA sequence: TGTGCTAGCAGCTTATTTCAGGGGTACGAGCAGTACTTC. This encodes CASSLFQGYEQYF. The chain recombines TRBV7-7 with TRBJ2-7; the D gene is possibly TRBD1 (6 bases). CDR1 and CDR2 (germline): SSHAT, FNYEAQ (reference sequence). This CDR3 is built from 13 residues.